This section outlines one T cell receptor beta chain sequence together with its context. Its antigen remains undetermined. No clone much larger than this one lies a single base away; base qualities are absent. From each donor, a single peripheral blood sample of approximately 110 mL on average was drawn into heparinised tubes. A BD FACSAria II was used to sort naive, central memory, regulatory and stem cell-like memory CD4+ T cells with a panel that included CD45RO, CCR7, CD25, CD127, CD95 and CD27. A purity above 98% was achieved for all sorted populations. Right away, PBMCs were isolated by Lymphoprep density gradient centrifugation and were stained directly, with no culture step. Samples were stained and sorted in pairs, with one healthy donor and one patient per experiment, so that batch effects were minimized. The entire amount of isolated RNA was reverse transcribed using the High Capacity cDNA Reverse Transcription Kit, so the sequenced TCRB transcripts were expressed ones. Deep immunoSEQ sequencing was applied to naive, central memory and regulatory T cell samples, giving an average of about 3.4 million total reads per sample. Sorted cells were lysed in RLT buffer, and RNA was extracted using DNase-treated RNeasy Micro or Mini kits according to cell number. To prevent cross-contamination, every cell subset was processed on its own, while patient and healthy donor samples were processed together. TCRB sequences were amplified from cDNA with the immunoSEQ multiplex PCR, producing 87-bp fragments spanning the CDR3 region. The amplicons were sequenced using the Illumina HiSeq platform. Per the source publication's procedure: PCR bias was corrected computationally using synthetic template baselines, and reads within Hamming distance 2 were collapsed, with unmergeable singletons discarded. Reads were aligned against IMGT to assign V, D and J genes, CDR3 length and insertions or deletions at six rearrangement sites. Within each subset, clonotype counts were normalized to sorted cell number, after which true diversity and Gini coefficients were computed with the tcR R package. The overlap coefficient, calculated on TCRB nucleotide sequences, was used to quantify repertoire sharing. Out-of-frame TCRB sequences from naive cells were analyzed as a proxy for the pre-selection repertoire. As stored in TCRdb, this immuneACCESS dataset retains in-frame rearrangements with V and J assigned. A fraction of the clones does not appear; measured against another copy, unresolved V genes explain less than half of the discrepancy, and the remainder lacks a known reason. That table supplies the V and J calls and clone size; D and trimming were determined from the DNA. This sample holds 600,000 to 750,000 clones; roughly an eighth were observed only once. The ten biggest clones cover 0.095% to 0.15% of the sample.

CDR1 and CDR2 (SNHLY, FYNNEI) derive from the germline V gene. Trimming at the junction amounts to 1 base on V and 4 bases on J, and the germline ends lie 8 bases apart. Reading from cysteine to phenylalanine, the CDR3 counts 14 amino acids. The sequence is cut down to CDR3 DNA, 42 bases in frame from base 1. The data originate from a study of beta chain features in type 1 diabetes (dated by TCRdb to the late 2010s). The study in broad terms: Patients and healthy donors did not differ in mean age, gender distribution, total cell number or subset yield. A total of 107,917,701 sorted cells were examined across all samples, and the number of cells per subset was strongly correlated with RNA yield. Regulatory and stem cell-like memory subsets were isolated from only 8 patients and about 8 healthy donors, whereas naive and central memory subsets came from all 28 donors. The study compared TCRB repertoires of sorted circulating CD4+ T cell subsets between recently diagnosed type 1 diabetes patients and matched healthy donors.

Study-wide findings and limitations: Shorter templates might be favored by PCR, yet because patient and control samples were amplified and corrected together, any such skew would affect both groups equally. Type 1 diabetes patients showed a moderate but significant shortening of TCRB CDR3 length in all four CD4+ subsets. Because cDNA was sequenced instead of genomic DNA, activated cells with high expression could be over-represented, although the groups did not differ in activation or CD3 levels. Only small numbers of individuals were included in the HLA sub-analyses, which left unresolved whether HLA type had any influence on TCRB rearrangement. Naive, central memory and regulatory TCRB repertoires appeared to be more alike among patients than among healthy donors. Patients with type 1 diabetes made fewer insertions and deleted more nucleotides at VDJ recombination sites, implying thymic rearrangement abnormalities.

The chain joins TRBV2 to TRBJ1-5; the D gene assignment is ambiguous. Input material: naive CD4+ T cells from blood. The cell subset or site label corresponds to: true naive CD4+ T cells. This TCR derives from a man aged 25-45 years with type 1 diabetes. The DNA is TGTGCCAGCAGTGAAGTTTCTACTAATCAGCCCCAGCATTTT. Protein translation: CASSEVSTNQPQHF.